These 24 T cell receptor beta chains came from one sample sequenced in a study of molecular identifiers for immune sequencing clone quantification. Each CDR3 protein is one row after TCRdb ran MiXCR on the PCR reads. This sample has a few hundred thousand distinct CDR3 sequences; roughly a fifth occur once, and the top ten carry 0.65% to 0.95%. What was sequenced was naive CD8+ T cells from blood, with Jurkat cell RNA spiked in. Subset indicated: FACS-sorted CD8+CD4-CCR7+CD45RA+ naive T cells. Every receptor here comes from a human donor in good health. Some libraries in this study had Jurkat cell RNA spiked in.

This chain joins TRBV18 and TRBJ2-1, with 9 bases that match TRBD1. CDR1 is KGHSH and CDR2 is LQKENI in the germline V gene. This CDR3 has 17 residues. J lost 6 bases, V lost 3 bases, and 12 bases had no gene match. The CDR3 is CASSPNPGTGTVNEQFF. DNA of the CDR3: TGTGCCAGCTCACCCAACCCAGGGACAGGGACCGTCAATGAGCAGTTCTTC.

This clonotype has just a few counts. The V gene is TRBV4-3, the J gene TRBJ2-3, with 8 nucleotides matching TRBD2. Per germline, CDR1 LGHNA and CDR2 YSLEER. Trimming took 2 bases from V and 0 from J; bases not matched to a gene: 13. The CDR3 is 19 amino acids. The chain's CDR3 is CASSQTGGNSGTSTDTQYF. CDR3 nucleotide sequence: TGCGCCAGCAGCCAAACCGGGGGCAATAGCGGGACTAGCACAGATACGCAGTATTTT.

Notes on this clonotype: A junction end diverges from the germline sequence, so it may reflect a read error. In nucleotides, the CDR3 is TGTGCCAGCAGTATGAGGGACTCCTACGAGCGGTACTTC. The encoded protein is CASSMRDSYERYF. The chain employs TRBV7-9 and TRBJ2-7; weak D call: TRBD2 (6 bases). CDR3 length: 13 amino acids. From germline, CDR1 is SEHNR and CDR2 FQNEAQ (reference sequence).

This CDR3 is CASSPGQGVAEQYF. In DNA, the CDR3 is TGTGCCAGCTCACCTGGACAGGGAGTGGCCGAGCAGTACTTC. The chain carries TRBV18 and TRBJ2-7, with 8 bases aligning to TRBD1. The trim removed 3 bases at V and 6 bases at J, leaving 7 bases unmatched. The germline gives CDR1 KGHSH, CDR2 LQKENI. The CDR3 length is 14 residues.

The chain carries TRBV5-5 and TRBJ2-1, with 9 bases fitting TRBD1. This CDR3 region has 12 residues. Trimming took 2 bases from V and 10 from J; bases not matched to a gene: 1. CDR1 and CDR2 (germline): SGHKS, YYEKEE (reference sequence). The DNA of the CDR3 is TGTGCCAGCAGCTTTACAGGGGGCGAGCAGTTCTTC. It codes for CASSFTGGEQFF.

This clonotype was detected a few times. The chain combines TRBV19 with TRBJ2-7, with a tentative D call TRBD1 (6 bases). Germline V CDR1 and CDR2: LNHDA, SQIVND (reference sequence). Trimming cost V 4 bases and J 2 bases, with 21 bases left between them. This CDR3 spans 17 amino acids. The CDR3 is CASSTHPTGFKPYEQYF. CDR3 nucleotides: TGTGCCAGTAGTACGCATCCGACAGGTTTTAAACCCTACGAGCAGTACTTC.

This chain joins TRBV5-3 and TRBJ2-2, with D tentatively TRBD1 (5 bases). TRBV5-3 is identified as an open reading frame with a role that is uncertain. The CDR3 length is 16 residues. Trimming shortened V by 8 bases and J by 5 bases, and 22 bases separated the two germline ends. CDR3 DNA sequence: TGTGCCAGCAGTGGGGCACCGGCTGGTGAAACCGGGGAGCTGTTTTTT. Translated: CASSGAPAGETGELFF.

Details on this clonotype: Germline and junction disagree at one end, which may indicate a read error. J is TRBJ1-5 and V is TRBV6-2 or TRBV6-3; 10 nucleotides match TRBD1. CDR3 length equals 15 residues. Germline V gene data show CDR1 as MNHEY and CDR2 as SVGEGT. DNA for the CDR3: TGTGCCAGCAGGGAGGACAGGGGGTACAATCGGCCCCAGCATTTT. This gives the protein CASREDRGYNRPQHF.

On this clonotype itself: A much bigger clone sits one base away, suggesting this may be a read error. The chain has TRBV6-5 and TRBJ2-1; D may correspond to TRBD1 or TRBD2 (6 bases each). Germline V gives CDR1 MNHEY, CDR2 SVGAGI. The CDR3 extends over 17 amino acids. In nucleotides, the CDR3 is TGTGCCGGCAGTTACCGAGTACTACGGGGGCTGTCGAATGAGCAGTTCTTC. Translated: CAGSYRVLRGLSNEQFF.

This clonotype came up a few times. The chain employs TRBV11-2 and TRBJ2-1; no firm D call. This CDR3 has 12 amino acids. The germline CDR1 and CDR2 sequences are SGHAT and FQNNGV. Trimming stripped 10 bases from V and 2 bases from J, with 9 bases between. The DNA of the CDR3 is TGTGCCACATCTCCCCCCTACAATGAGCAGTTCTTC. Its translation is CATSPPYNEQFF.

The table lists this clonotype with many counts. The V call is TRBV9, the J call TRBJ2-2, with D uncertain. V lost 3 bases, J lost 2 bases, and 14 bases lay in between. Germline-derived CDR1 and CDR2 are SGDLS and YYNGEE. The CDR3 extends over 16 amino acids. The CDR3 nucleotides are TGTGCCAGCAGCGCCAAAACGTCGAGTAACACCGGGGAGCTGTTTTTT. It encodes CASSAKTSSNTGELFF.

The chain couples TRBV4-3 to TRBJ2-5; 9 bases fit TRBD2. With 0 bases clipped from V and 2 bases from J, the junction kept 4 bases outside the gene matches. Germline CDR1 is LGHNA and CDR2 is YSLEER. The CDR3 has 16 amino acids. The CDR3 DNA reads TGCGCCAGCAGCCAAGAAGCGGGAGGTTATCAAGAGACCCAGTACTTC. This encodes CASSQEAGGYQETQYF.

The CDR3 DNA is TGTGCCAGCTCAGCGGACAGGCCCGTGGCTTTAGGGCAGTACTTC. Its translation is CASSADRPVALGQYF. The chain has TRBV18 and TRBJ2-7; 7 bases are a match to TRBD1. J was trimmed by 9 bases and V by 5 bases; bases with no gene match: 16. Germline loops: CDR1 KGHSH, CDR2 LQKENI. This CDR3 has 15 amino acids.

The chain employs TRBV7-3 and TRBJ2-1; perhaps D is TRBD1 or TRBD2 (5 bases each). Trimming left V 5 bases short and J 2 bases short, with 16 bases between. This CDR3 spans 16 amino acids. CDR1 is SGHTA, CDR2 FQGTGA, per germline. The CDR3 region has the DNA TGTGCCAGCAGCGGATCCGGGACGCCGGCCTACAATGAGCAGTTCTTC. Translation gives CASSGSGTPAYNEQFF.

This clonotype was counted at least ten times. The chain carries TRBV6-5 and TRBJ2-2; D is ambiguous. V lost 6 bases and J lost 0, with 11 bases in between. Germline CDR1 MNHEY, CDR2 SVGAGI. This CDR3 region has 15 residues. CDR3 sequence (DNA): TGTGCCAGCAGGGACCGAGGATCGAACACCGGGGAGCTGTTTTTT. This gives the protein CASRDRGSNTGELFF.

This clonotype has just a few counts. V and J are TRBV6-2 or TRBV6-3 and TRBJ1-1; a possible D gene is TRBD1 (5 bases). Per the germline V gene, CDR1 is MNHEY and CDR2 is SVGEGT. Between the trimmed V and J ends, which lost 8 bases and 1 base, there was a span of 23 bases. The CDR3 spans 17 residues. CDR3 sequence: CASRIRDSRIPNTEAFF. The DNA of the CDR3 is TGTGCCAGCCGAATTCGGGACTCTAGAATACCGAACACTGAAGCTTTCTTT.

This clonotype was counted a single time. Being one base from a much bigger clone, this may be a read error. The chain uses TRBV6-1 and TRBJ1-1, with D unresolved. The germline V gene has CDR1 MNHNS and CDR2 SASEGT. This CDR3 spans 15 amino acids. The V and J ends lost 1 base and 3 bases respectively, with 12 bases between them. The CDR3 DNA is TGTGCCAGCAGTGAAGGGATAGGGATGGACACTGAAGCTTTCTTT. This codes for CASSEGIGMDTEAFF.

Notes on this clonotype: In this CDR3 the conserved last residue, phenylalanine or tryptophan, is missing, so a read error is likely. The gene calls are TRBV6-6 and TRBJ1-1, with D hard to call. The CDR3 has 14 residues. Trimming left V 2 bases short and J 10 bases short, with 17 bases between. CDR1 is MNHNY and CDR2 is SVGAGI in the germline V gene (reference sequence). Here the CDR3 reads CASSYAPLGAGAFL. The CDR3 DNA is TGTGCCAGCAGTTACGCACCTCTAGGCGCTGGAGCTTTCCTT.

This clonotype has ten or more counts. The chain carries TRBV2 and TRBJ2-3, with D perhaps TRBD2 (5 bases). Trimming shortened V by 6 bases and J by 6 bases, and 10 bases separated the two germline ends. Germline values: CDR1 SNHLY, CDR2 FYNNEI. CDR3 length: 12 amino acids. The CDR3 DNA sequence: TGTGCCAGCAGGTCTAGCTCGGATACGCAGTATTTT. It yields the protein CASRSSSDTQYF.

This clonotype was detected ten times or more. The chain carries TRBV7-3 and TRBJ2-3; possibly TRBD2 for D (5 bases). This CDR3 region has 15 residues. Trimming took off 5 bases at V and 2 bases at J, with 14 bases between the two ends. Per germline, CDR1 SGHTA and CDR2 FQGTGA. This CDR3 is CASSPSRGFTDTQYF. The DNA of the CDR3 is TGTGCCAGCAGCCCCTCACGGGGTTTCACAGATACGCAGTATTTT.

This clonotype was observed at least ten times. The chain carries TRBV7-9 and TRBJ2-7, with D possibly being TRBD2 (6 bases). V was cut by 5 bases and J by 5 bases, with 10 bases left in between. The CDR3 is 12 residues long. Germline CDR1 reads SEHNR; CDR2 reads FQNEAQ (reference sequence). The CDR3 is CASSRESNEQYF. As DNA, the CDR3 is TGTGCCAGCAGCCGGGAGTCGAACGAGCAGTACTTC.

This clonotype was counted ten times or more. The chain employs TRBV3-1 and TRBJ2-5; a possible D gene is TRBD2 (5 bases). CDR1 and CDR2 from the germline V gene are LGHDT and YNNKEL (reference sequence). The CDR3 runs to 14 residues. Trimming left V 4 bases short and J 5 bases short, with 14 bases between. The CDR3 loop is CASSPWEPEETQYF. CDR3 sequence (DNA): TGTGCCAGCAGCCCATGGGAGCCCGAGGAGACCCAGTACTTC.

Notes on this clonotype: A read error is possible here, since a much larger clone lies one base away. The chain carries TRBV7-9 and TRBJ2-5; 9 nucleotides align to TRBD2. V trimming: 5 bases; J trimming: 7 bases; junction bases outside the gene matches: 11. Germline-derived CDR1 and CDR2 are SEHNR and FQNEAQ (reference sequence). This CDR3 spans 15 amino acids. The CDR3 here is CASSPTGTSRGTQYF. DNA of the CDR3: TGTGCCAGCAGCCCAACCGGGACTAGCCGAGGGACCCAGTACTTC.

This clonotype was detected many times. The chain employs TRBV28 and TRBJ2-5; possibly TRBD1 for D (7 bases). Trimming stripped 4 bases from V and 4 bases from J, with 10 bases between. This CDR3 comprises 13 residues. Germline V CDR1 and CDR2: MDHEN, SYDVKM. CDR3: CASSYQGGETQYF. The CDR3, as DNA: TGTGCCAGCAGTTACCAGGGGGGAGAGACCCAGTACTTC.